This T cell receptor (beta chain) emerged from a study of shared clonotypes between healthy human individuals. Naivety among CD8 cells was defined by CD45RO negativity and positive CCR7 selection, thereby excluding terminally differentiated effector memory CD45RA+ cells. This clone showed up just once. Its antigen remains unknown. Germline V gene data show CDR1 as MDHEN and CDR2 as SYDVKM. Trimming removed 10 bases from V and 2 bases from J, with 17 bases in between. The CDR3 covers 14 residues. Study conclusions and caveats: Across subsets, estimated richness was generally greater for naive than for memory populations. In the sorted subsets, rarefaction showed sequencing was incomplete despite large depth. Against clonotypes common to all four donors, non-shared ones had lower generation probabilities.

Template for every sorted-subset replicate PCR totaled approximately 0.2 ug DNA, roughly 30,000 T cell genomes. The table came from immunoSEQ multiplex PCR; TCRdb's copy has only in-frame clones and leaves some out. The table has approximately 650,000 clones, roughly 96% seen once. Sample: naive CD8+ T cells sorted from blood. The TCR originated in a woman aged 25 to 39 in good health. The J gene is TRBJ1-1, the V gene TRBV28; no clear D. The CDR3: CATLFRDGNTEAFF. The CDR3 DNA follows: TGTGCCACCCTTTTTAGGGATGGAAACACTGAAGCTTTCTTT.